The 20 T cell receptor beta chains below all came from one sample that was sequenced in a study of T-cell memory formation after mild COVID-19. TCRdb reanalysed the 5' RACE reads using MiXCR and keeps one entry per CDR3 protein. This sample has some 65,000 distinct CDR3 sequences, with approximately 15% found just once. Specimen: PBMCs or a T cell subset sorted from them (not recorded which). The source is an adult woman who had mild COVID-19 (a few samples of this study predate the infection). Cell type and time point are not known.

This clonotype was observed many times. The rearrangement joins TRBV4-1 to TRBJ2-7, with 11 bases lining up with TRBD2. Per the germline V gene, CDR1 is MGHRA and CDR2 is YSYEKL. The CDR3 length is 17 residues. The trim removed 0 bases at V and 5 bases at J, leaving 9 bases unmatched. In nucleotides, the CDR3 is TGCGCCAGCAGCCAAGATACTAGCGGGGGAAGTAGGAACGAGCAGTACTTC. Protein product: CASSQDTSGGSRNEQYF.

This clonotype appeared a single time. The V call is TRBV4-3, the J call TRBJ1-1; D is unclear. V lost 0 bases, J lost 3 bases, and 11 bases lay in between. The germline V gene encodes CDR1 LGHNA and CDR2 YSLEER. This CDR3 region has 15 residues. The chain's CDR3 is CASSQERVTYTEAFF. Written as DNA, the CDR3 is TGCGCCAGCAGCCAAGAAAGGGTAACCTACACTGAAGCTTTCTTT.

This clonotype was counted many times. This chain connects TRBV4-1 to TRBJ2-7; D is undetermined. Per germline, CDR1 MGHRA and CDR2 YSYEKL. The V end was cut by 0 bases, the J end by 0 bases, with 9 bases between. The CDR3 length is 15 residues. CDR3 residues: CASSQDWTPSYEQYF. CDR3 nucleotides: TGCGCCAGCAGCCAAGATTGGACGCCCTCCTACGAGCAGTACTTC.

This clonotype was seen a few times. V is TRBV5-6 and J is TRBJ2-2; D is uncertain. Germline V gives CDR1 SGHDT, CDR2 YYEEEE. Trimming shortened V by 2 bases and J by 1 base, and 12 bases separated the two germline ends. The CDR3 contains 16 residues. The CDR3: CASSFGHRLNTGELFF. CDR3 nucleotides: TGTGCCAGCAGCTTTGGGCACAGACTGAACACCGGGGAGCTGTTTTTT.

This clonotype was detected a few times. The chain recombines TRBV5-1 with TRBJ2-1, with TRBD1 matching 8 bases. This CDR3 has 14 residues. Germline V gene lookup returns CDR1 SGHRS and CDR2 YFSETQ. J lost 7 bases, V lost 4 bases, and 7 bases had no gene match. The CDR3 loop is CASSTKTGVNEQFF. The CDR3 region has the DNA TGCGCCAGCAGCACAAAGACAGGGGTTAATGAGCAGTTCTTC.

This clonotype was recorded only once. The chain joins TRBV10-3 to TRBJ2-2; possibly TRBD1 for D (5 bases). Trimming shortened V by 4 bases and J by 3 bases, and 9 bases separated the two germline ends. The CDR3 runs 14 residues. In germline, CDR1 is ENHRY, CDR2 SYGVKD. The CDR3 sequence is CAISARADTGELFF. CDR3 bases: TGTGCCATCAGTGCCAGGGCGGACACCGGGGAGCTGTTTTTT.

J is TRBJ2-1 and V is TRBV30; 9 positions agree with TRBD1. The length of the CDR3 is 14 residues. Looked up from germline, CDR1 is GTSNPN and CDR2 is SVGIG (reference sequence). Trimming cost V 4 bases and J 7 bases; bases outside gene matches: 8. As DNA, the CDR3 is TGTGCCTGGAACCCGGGACAGGGCACAAATGAGCAGTTCTTC. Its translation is CAWNPGQGTNEQFF.

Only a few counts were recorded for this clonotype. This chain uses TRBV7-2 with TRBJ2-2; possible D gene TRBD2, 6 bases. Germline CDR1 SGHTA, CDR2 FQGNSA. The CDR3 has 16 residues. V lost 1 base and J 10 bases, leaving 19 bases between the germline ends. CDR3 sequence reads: CASSLGFHGGIVELFF. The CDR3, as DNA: TGTGCCAGCAGCTTAGGATTCCACGGCGGGATAGTGGAGCTGTTTTTT.

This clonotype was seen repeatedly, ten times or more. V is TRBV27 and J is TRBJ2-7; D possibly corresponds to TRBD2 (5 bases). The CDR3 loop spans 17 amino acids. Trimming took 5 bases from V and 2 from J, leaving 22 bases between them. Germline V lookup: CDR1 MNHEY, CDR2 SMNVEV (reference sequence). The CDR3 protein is CASSTHPGVFGTYEQYF. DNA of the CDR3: TGTGCCAGCAGTACCCACCCGGGTGTGTTCGGGACCTACGAGCAGTACTTC.

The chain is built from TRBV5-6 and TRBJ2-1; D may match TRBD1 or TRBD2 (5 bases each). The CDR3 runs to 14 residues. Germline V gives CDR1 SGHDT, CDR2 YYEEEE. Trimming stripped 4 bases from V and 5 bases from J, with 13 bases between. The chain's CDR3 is CASSKLGANNEQFF. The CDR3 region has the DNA TGTGCCAGCAGCAAACTAGGGGCCAACAATGAGCAGTTCTTC.

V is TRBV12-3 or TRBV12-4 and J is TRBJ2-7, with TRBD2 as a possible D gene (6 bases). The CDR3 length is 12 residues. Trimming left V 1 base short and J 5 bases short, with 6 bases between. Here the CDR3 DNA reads TGTGCCAGCAGTTTAGGGGGGGACGAGCAGTACTTC. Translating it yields CASSLGGDEQYF.

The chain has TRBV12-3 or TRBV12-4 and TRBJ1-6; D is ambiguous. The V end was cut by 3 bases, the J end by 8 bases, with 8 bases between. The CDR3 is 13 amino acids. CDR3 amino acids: CASSFIRDSPLHF. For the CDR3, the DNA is TGTGCCAGCAGTTTTATCCGGGATTCACCCCTCCACTTT.

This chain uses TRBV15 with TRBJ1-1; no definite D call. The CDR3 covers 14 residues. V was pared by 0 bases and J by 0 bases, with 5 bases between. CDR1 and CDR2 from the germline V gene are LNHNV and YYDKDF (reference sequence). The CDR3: CATSREGLNTEAFF. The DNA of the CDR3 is TGTGCCACCAGCAGAGAAGGGTTGAACACTGAAGCTTTCTTT.

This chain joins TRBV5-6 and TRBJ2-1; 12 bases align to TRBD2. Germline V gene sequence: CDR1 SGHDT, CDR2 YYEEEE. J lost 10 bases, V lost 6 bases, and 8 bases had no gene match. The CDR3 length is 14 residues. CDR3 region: CASTVTSGSREQFF. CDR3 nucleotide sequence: TGTGCCAGCACCGTGACTAGCGGGAGCAGGGAGCAGTTCTTC.

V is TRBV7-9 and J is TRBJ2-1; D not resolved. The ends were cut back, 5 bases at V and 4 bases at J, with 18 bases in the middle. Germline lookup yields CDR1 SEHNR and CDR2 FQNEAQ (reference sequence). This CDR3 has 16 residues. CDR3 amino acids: CASSPPETDRYNEQFF. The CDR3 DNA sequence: TGTGCCAGCAGCCCTCCCGAGACTGACCGTTACAATGAGCAGTTCTTC.

CDR3 nucleotides: TGTGCCAGCAGCTTACCCAGGACAGGGGGTGACACCGGGGAGCTGTTTTTT. Translation: CASSLPRTGGDTGELFF. The chain uses TRBV7-8 and TRBJ2-2, with 10 bases matching TRBD1. CDR3 size: 17 residues. From germline, CDR1 is SGHVS and CDR2 FQNEAQ. J gave up 3 bases and V 2 bases, and 6 bases lay outside the gene matches.

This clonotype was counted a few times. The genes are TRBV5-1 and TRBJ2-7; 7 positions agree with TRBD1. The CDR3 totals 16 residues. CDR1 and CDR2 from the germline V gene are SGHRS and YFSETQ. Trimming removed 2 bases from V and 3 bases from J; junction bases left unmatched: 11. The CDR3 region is CASSLGRQGDIYEQYF. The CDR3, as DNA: TGCGCCAGCAGCTTAGGTCGGCAGGGGGACATCTACGAGCAGTACTTC.

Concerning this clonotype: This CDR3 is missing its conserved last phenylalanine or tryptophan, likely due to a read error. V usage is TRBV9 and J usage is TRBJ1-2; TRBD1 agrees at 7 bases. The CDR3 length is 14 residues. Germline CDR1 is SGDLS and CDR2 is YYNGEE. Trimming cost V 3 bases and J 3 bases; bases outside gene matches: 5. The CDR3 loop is CASSETGLDYGYTL. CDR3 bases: TGTGCCAGCAGCGAGACAGGGTTGGACTATGGCTACACCTTA.

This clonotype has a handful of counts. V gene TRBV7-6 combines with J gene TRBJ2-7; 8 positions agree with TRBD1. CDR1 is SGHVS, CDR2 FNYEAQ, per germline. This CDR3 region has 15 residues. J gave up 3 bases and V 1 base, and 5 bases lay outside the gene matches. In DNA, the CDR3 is TGTGCCAGCAGCTTAGGGGGACAGGACTTCTACGAGCAGTACTTC. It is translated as CASSLGGQDFYEQYF.

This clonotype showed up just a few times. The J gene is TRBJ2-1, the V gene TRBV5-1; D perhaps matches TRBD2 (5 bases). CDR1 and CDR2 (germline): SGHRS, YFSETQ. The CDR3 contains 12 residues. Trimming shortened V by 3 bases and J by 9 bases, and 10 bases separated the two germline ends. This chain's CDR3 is CASSWEFGEQFF. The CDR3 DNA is TGCGCCAGCAGCTGGGAGTTTGGTGAGCAGTTCTTC.